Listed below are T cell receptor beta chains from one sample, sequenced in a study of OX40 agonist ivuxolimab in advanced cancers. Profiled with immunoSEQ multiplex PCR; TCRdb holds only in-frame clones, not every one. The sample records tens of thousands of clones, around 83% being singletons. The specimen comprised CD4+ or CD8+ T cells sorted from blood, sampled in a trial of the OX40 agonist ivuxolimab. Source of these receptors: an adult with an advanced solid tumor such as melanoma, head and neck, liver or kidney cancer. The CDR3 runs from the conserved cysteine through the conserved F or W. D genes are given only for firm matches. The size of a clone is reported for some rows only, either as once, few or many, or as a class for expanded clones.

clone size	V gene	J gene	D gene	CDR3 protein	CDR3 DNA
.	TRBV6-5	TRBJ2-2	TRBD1	CASSSRDRGGTGELFF	TGTGCCAGCAGTTCTAGGGACAGGGGGGGGACCGGGGAGCTGTTTTTT
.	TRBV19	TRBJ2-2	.	CASRQGNTGELFF	TGTGCCAGTAGACAGGGGAACACCGGGGAGCTGTTTTTT
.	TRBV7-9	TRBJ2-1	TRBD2	CASGASGRAGDNEQFF	TGTGCCAGCGGCGCTAGCGGGAGGGCCGGAGACAATGAGCAGTTCTTC
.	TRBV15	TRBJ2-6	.	CATSSQVSGANVLTF	TGTGCCACCAGCAGCCAAGTCTCTGGGGCCAACGTCCTGACTTTC
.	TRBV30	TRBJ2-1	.	CARARGNQFDNEQFF	TGTGCCCGTGCAAGGGGAAACCAATTTGACAATGAGCAGTTCTTC
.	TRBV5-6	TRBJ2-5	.	CASSLSNIGETQYF	TGTGCCAGCAGCTTGTCGAACATTGGAGAGACCCAGTACTTC
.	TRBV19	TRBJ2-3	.	CASSMGQQTSTDTQYF	TGTGCCAGTAGTATGGGCCAGCAGACTAGCACAGATACGCAGTATTTT
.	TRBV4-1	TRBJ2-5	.	CASSRGGGETQYF	TGCGCCAGCAGTCGAGGGGGGGGCGAGACCCAGTACTTC
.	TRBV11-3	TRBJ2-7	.	CASSLRSYEQYF	TGTGCCAGCAGCTTGCGGTCCTACGAGCAGTACTTC
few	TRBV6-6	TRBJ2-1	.	CASTPRSRGEQFF	TGTGCCAGCACCCCGCGGAGCCGAGGTGAGCAGTTCTTC
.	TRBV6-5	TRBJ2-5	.	CASRGRLATQKTQYF	TGTGCCAGCAGGGGGCGGTTAGCGACTCAGAAGACCCAGTACTTC
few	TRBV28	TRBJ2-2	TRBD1	CASRIPLDRGTGELFF	TGTGCCAGCAGAATACCTCTTGACAGGGGCACCGGGGAGCTGTTTTTT
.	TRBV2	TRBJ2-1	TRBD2	CASLKGGGSEQFF	TGTGCCAGCTTAAAGGGCGGCGGGAGTGAGCAGTTCTTC
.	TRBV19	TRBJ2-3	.	CASSISLGTQSTDTQYF	TGTGCCAGTAGTATTTCCCTCGGGACTCAAAGCACAGATACGCAGTATTTT
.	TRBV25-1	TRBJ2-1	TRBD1	CASSEYPGQGDEQFF	TGTGCCAGCAGTGAATATCCCGGACAGGGCGATGAGCAGTTCTTC
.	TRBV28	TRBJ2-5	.	CASKALGRGFGETQYF	TGTGCCAGCAAGGCCCTCGGTAGGGGCTTCGGGGAGACCCAGTACTTC
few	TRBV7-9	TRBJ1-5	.	CASTHGPSNQPQHF	TGTGCCAGCACGCACGGACCTAGCAATCAGCCCCAGCATTTT
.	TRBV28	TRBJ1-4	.	CASSSGLSEKLFF	TGTGCCAGCAGTTCCGGACTCAGTGAAAAACTGTTTTTT
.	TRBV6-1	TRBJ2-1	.	CASSEETEDEQFF	TGTGCCAGCAGTGAGGAGACAGAGGATGAGCAGTTCTTC
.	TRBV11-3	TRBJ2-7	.	CASSSHRQSEQYF	TGTGCCAGCAGCTCCCATCGACAGTCCGAGCAGTACTTC
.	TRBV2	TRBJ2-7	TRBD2	CASNKVLAGEDEQYF	TGTGCCAGCAATAAGGTCCTCGCGGGAGAGGACGAGCAGTACTTC
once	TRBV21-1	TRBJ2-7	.	CASSNRCINEQYF	TGTGCCAGCAGCAATCGGTGTATAAACGAGCAGTACTTC
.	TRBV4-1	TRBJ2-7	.	CASSQERIAGFVYEQYF	TGCGCCAGCAGCCAAGAAAGGATCGCAGGGTTTGTCTACGAGCAGTACTTC
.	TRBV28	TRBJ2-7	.	CASSLPTTYEQYF	TGTGCCAGCAGTTTACCAACTACCTACGAGCAGTACTTC
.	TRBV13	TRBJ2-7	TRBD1	CASSSDRGEQYF	TGTGCCAGCAGCTCGGACAGGGGCGAGCAGTACTTC
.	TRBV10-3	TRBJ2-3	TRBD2	CAIAIGLAGATSSNTHTDTQYF	TGTGCCATCGCAATAGGACTAGCGGGAGCAACTAGTTCCAACACACACACAGATACGCAGTATTTT
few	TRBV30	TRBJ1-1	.	CAWSVLEGLTEAFF	TGTGCCTGGAGTGTACTAGAGGGACTCACTGAAGCTTTCTTT
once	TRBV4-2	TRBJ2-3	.	CASSQDLARSTQYF	TGTGCCAGCAGCCAAGATTTGGCCAGATCCACGCAGTATTTT
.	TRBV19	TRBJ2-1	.	CASSIRLFSYNEQFF	TGTGCCAGTAGTATAAGACTTTTCTCCTACAATGAGCAGTTCTTC
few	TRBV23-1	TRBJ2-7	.	CASTHGDYEQYF	TGCGCCAGCACACATGGGGACTACGAGCAGTACTTC
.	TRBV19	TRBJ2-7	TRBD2	CASSTTGLAGDEQYF	TGTGCCAGTAGTACAACGGGACTAGCGGGAGACGAGCAGTACTTC
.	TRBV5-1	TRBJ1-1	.	CASSLDRQNTEAFF	TGCGCCAGCAGCTTAGACAGGCAGAACACTGAAGCTTTCTTT
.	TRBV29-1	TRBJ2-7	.	CSVQLSSYEQYF	TGCAGCGTCCAGCTAAGCTCCTACGAGCAGTACTTC
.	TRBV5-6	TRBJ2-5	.	CASSRAAGQEIQETQYF	TGTGCCAGCAGCCGGGCAGCAGGACAAGAAATCCAAGAGACCCAGTACTTC
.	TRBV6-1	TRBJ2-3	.	CASMRAQGGADTQYF	TGTGCCAGCATGCGGGCGCAGGGTGGAGCAGATACGCAGTATTTT
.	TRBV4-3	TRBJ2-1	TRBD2	CASSPHLAAYNEQFF	TGCGCCAGCAGCCCTCATCTAGCGGCCTACAATGAGCAGTTCTTC
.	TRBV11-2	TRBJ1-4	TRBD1	CASSLRDSTNEKLFF	TGTGCCAGCAGCTTACGGGACAGCACTAATGAAAAACTGTTTTTT
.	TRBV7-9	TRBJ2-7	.	CASSLRLGAPSYEQYF	TGTGCCAGCAGCTTACGTTTGGGGGCTCCCTCCTACGAGCAGTACTTC
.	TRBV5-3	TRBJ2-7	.	CARTMNYRINYEQYF	TGTGCCAGAACCATGAACTACAGGATAAACTACGAGCAGTACTTC
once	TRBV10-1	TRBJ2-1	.	CASSETLGSYNEQFF	TGCGCCAGCAGTGAGACACTGGGATCCTACAATGAGCAGTTCTTC
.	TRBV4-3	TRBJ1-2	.	CASSQDRVGAGGYTF	TGCGCCAGCAGCCAAGATAGAGTGGGAGCGGGTGGCTACACCTTC
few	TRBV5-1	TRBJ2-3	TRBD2	CASSLVMAGGTDTQYF	TGCGCCAGCAGCTTGGTCATGGCGGGAGGCACAGATACGCAGTATTTT
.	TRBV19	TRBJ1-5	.	CASDKGYQGNQPQHF	TGTGCCAGCGATAAGGGTTATCAGGGCAATCAGCCCCAGCATTTT
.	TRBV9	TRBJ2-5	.	CASSVDVTSLEQYF	TGTGCCAGCAGCGTAGATGTGACCTCTTTAGAGCAGTACTTC
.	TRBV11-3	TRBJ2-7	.	CASKGAYEQYF	TGTGCCAGCAAGGGAGCCTACGAGCAGTACTTC
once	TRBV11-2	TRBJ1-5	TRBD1	CASSPDRDQPQHF	TGTGCCAGCAGCCCGGACAGGGATCAGCCCCAGCATTTT
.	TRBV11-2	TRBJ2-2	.	CASSLLTGRTTGELFF	TGTGCCAGCAGCCTTCTTACGGGGCGTACGACCGGGGAGCTGTTTTTT
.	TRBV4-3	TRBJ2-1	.	CASSQERGLLNEQFF	TGCGCCAGCAGCCAAGAACGGGGACTCCTCAATGAGCAGTTCTTC